This T cell receptor beta chain appears in the sequencing data of a study of sequential checkpoint blockade in melanoma. Turning to the study itself: Randomization was 1:1 between first-line nivolumab→ipilimumab and ipilimumab→nivolumab. Each arm's sequence ended with maintenance nivolumab.

Clones were read by immunoSEQ multiplex PCR, and TCRdb kept only the in-frame ones, dropping some. The sample holds about 32,000 clones, 82% seen once. Treatment of the sample: randomized to nivolumab then ipilimumab (arm A) or the reverse (arm B). From thawed PBMCs, live CD3+CD8+ cells negative for CD19 and CD56 were sorted. The source material was CD8+ T cells sorted from blood (inferred from file names), sampled from a patient given nivolumab and ipilimumab in sequence. The source of this sequence is a human donor with melanoma.

This chain's CDR3 is CASRIRDTNQPQHF. The CDR3 DNA reads TGTGCCAGTAGGATCCGGGACACCAATCAGCCCCAGCATTTT. The V call is TRBV19, the J call TRBJ1-5; the D gene is possibly TRBD1 (6 bases). Trimming took off 6 bases at V and 3 bases at J, with 12 bases between the two ends. The germline gives CDR1 LNHDA, CDR2 SQIVND (reference sequence). This CDR3 has 14 residues.